The sequence of this TCR beta chain was determined in a study of blood T cell repertoires in COVID-19. For the study at large: Samples came from the United States, Italy and Spain, spanning acute and convalescent COVID-19. PBMCs, B-cell-depleted T cells, or T cells were the source of the cDNA or gDNA that made up the material.

The repertoire was sequenced with immunoSEQ multiplex PCR; TCRdb's copy has only in-frame clones and lacks some. The table lists some 200,000 clones, approximately 80% of them singletons. CDR1 MGHRA and CDR2 YSYEKL come from the germline V gene. The trim removed 3 bases at V and 1 base at J, leaving 2 bases unmatched. The CDR3 is made up of 15 amino acids. This clone was found once. Seattle's cohort entered during active infection and was followed longitudinally. Sequences were obtained from peripheral blood. This rearrangement joins TRBV4-1 to TRBJ2-2; TRBD1 aligns across 7 bases. The sequence derives from a woman older than 75 with COVID-19, enrolled during active disease. In nucleotides, the CDR3 is TGCGCCAGCAGCCATGGGACAGAGAACACCGGGGAGCTGTTTTTT. Its protein is CASSHGTENTGELFF.